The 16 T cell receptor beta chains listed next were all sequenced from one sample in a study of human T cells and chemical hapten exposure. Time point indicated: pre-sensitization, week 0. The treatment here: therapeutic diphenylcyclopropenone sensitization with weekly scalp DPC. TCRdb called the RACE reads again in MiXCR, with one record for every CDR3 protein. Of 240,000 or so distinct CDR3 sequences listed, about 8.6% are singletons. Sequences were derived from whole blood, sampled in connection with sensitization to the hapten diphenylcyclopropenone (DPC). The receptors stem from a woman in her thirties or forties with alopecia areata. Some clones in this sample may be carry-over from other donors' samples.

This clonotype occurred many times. The CDR3 sequence: CATSGWSGPTYGYTF. The DNA for the CDR3 is TGTGCCACCAGTGGATGGAGTGGCCCTACCTATGGCTACACCTTC. V usage is TRBV24-1 and J usage is TRBJ1-2; D remains ambiguous. The V and J ends lost 5 bases and 4 bases respectively, with 16 bases between them. The germline V gene encodes CDR1 KGHDR and CDR2 SFDVKD. The CDR3 loop spans 15 amino acids.

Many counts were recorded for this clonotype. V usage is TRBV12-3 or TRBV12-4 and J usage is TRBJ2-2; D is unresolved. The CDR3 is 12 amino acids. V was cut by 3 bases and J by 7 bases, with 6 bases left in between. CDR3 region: CASSFGNGELFF. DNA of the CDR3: TGTGCCAGCAGTTTTGGTAACGGGGAGCTGTTTTTT.

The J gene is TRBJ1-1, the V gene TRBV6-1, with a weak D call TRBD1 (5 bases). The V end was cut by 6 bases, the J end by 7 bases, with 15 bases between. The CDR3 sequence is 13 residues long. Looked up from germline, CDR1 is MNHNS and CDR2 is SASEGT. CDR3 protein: CASRLTVAGEAFF. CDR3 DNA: TGTGCCAGCAGGCTGACAGTCGCAGGTGAAGCTTTCTTT.

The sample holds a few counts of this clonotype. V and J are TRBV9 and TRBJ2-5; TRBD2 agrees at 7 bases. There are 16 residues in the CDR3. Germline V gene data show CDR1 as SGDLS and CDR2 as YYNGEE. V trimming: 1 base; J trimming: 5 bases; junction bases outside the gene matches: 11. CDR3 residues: CASSVSGAGPRETQYF. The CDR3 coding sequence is TGTGCCAGCAGCGTAAGCGGGGCAGGCCCCCGGGAGACCCAGTACTTC.

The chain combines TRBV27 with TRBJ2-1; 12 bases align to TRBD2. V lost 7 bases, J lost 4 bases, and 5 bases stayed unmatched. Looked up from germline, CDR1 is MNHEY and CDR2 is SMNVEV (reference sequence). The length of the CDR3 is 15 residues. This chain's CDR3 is CASITTSGSYNEQFF. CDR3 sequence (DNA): TGTGCCAGCATCACGACTAGCGGGAGTTACAATGAGCAGTTCTTC.

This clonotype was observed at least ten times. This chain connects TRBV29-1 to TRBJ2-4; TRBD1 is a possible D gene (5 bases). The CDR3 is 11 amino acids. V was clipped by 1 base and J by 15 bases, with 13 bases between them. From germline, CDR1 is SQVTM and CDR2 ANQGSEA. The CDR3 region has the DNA TGCAGCGTTGAAGTCGGACAAAGACGGTACTTC. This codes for CSVEVGQRRYF.

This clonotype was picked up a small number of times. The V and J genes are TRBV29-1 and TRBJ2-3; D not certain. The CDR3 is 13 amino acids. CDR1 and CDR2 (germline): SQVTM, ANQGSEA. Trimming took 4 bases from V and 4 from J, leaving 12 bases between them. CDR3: CSVGTALADTQYF. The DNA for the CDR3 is TGCAGCGTTGGAACGGCTTTGGCAGATACGCAGTATTTT.

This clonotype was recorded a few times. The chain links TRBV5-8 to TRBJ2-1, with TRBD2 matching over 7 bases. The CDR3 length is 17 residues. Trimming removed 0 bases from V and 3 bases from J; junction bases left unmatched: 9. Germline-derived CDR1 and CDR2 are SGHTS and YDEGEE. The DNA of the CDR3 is TGTGCCAGCAGCTTGGAGTTCGGCGGGAGTTTCTACAATGAGCAGTTCTTC. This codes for CASSLEFGGSFYNEQFF.

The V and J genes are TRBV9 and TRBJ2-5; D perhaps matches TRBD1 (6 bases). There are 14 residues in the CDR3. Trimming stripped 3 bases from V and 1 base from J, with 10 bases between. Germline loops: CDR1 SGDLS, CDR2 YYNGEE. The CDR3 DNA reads TGTGCCAGCAGCGCCGGACAGCTCCAAGAGACCCAGTACTTC. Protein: CASSAGQLQETQYF.

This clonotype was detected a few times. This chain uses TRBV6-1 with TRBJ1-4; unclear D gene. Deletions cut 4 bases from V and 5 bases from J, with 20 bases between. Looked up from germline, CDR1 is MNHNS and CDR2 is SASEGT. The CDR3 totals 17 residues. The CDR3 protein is CASSVPRQQSQNEKLFF. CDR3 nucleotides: TGTGCCAGCAGTGTCCCCCGACAACAGAGTCAAAATGAAAAACTGTTTTTT.

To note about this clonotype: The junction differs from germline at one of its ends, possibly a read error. This chain's CDR3 is CVSRSNRGSSNSPLHF. The DNA of the CDR3 is TGCGTCAGCAGAAGCAACAGGGGGTCAAGTAATTCACCCCTCCACTTT. The rearrangement joins TRBV5-1 to TRBJ1-6; 8 bases fit TRBD1. Germline V gene sequence: CDR1 SGHRS, CDR2 YFSETQ. The CDR3 sequence is 16 residues long.

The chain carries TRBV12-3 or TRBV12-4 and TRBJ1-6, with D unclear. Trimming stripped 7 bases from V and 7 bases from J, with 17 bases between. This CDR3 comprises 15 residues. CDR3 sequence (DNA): TGTGCCAGCACCAAAGGGCCACAAGGGAATTCACCCCTCCACTTT. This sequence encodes CASTKGPQGNSPLHF.

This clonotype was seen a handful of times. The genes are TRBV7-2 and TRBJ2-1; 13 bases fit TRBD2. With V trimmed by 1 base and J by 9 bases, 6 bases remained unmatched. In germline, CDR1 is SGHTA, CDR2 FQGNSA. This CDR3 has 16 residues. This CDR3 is CASSLGLAGGVFEQFF. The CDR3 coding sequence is TGTGCCAGCAGCTTAGGACTAGCGGGAGGCGTTTTTGAGCAGTTCTTC.

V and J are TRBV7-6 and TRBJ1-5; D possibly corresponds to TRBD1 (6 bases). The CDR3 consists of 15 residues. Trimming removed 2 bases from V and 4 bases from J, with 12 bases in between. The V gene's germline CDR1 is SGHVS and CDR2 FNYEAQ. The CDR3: CASSLTTGQNQPQHF. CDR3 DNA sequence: TGTGCCAGCAGCTTAACAACGGGACAAAATCAGCCCCAGCATTTT.

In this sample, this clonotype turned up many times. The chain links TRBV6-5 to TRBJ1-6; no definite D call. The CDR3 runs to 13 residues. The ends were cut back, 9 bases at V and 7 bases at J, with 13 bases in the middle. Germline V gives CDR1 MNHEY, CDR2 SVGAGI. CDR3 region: CASRDRMNSPLHF. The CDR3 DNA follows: TGTGCCAGTCGAGACCGAATGAATTCACCCCTCCACTTT.

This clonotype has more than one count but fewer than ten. CDR3 loop: CSTLDAAGELFF. The DNA of the CDR3 is TGCAGCACTCTTGACGCAGCCGGGGAGCTGTTTTTT. V gene TRBV29-1 combines with J gene TRBJ2-2; D call uncertain. Germline V CDR1 and CDR2: SQVTM, ANQGSEA. Trimming shortened V by 8 bases and J by 6 bases, and 13 bases separated the two germline ends. This CDR3 is 12 amino acids long.